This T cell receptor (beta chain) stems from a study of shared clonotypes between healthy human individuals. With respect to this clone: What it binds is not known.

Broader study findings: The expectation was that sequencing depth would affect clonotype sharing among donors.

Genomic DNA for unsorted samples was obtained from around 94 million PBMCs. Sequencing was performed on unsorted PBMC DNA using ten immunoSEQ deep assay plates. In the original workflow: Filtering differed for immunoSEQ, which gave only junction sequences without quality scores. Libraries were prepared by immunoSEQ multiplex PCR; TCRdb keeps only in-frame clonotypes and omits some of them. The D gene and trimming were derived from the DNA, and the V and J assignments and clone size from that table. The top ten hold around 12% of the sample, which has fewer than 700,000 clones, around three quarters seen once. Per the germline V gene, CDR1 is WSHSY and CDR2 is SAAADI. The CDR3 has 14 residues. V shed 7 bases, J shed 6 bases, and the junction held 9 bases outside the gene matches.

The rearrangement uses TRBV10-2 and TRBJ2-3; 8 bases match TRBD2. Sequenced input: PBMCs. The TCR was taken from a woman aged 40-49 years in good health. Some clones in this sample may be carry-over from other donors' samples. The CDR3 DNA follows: TGCGCCAGCACCGTAGCGGGAAGTTGGGATACGCAGTATTTT. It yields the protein CASTVAGSWDTQYF.